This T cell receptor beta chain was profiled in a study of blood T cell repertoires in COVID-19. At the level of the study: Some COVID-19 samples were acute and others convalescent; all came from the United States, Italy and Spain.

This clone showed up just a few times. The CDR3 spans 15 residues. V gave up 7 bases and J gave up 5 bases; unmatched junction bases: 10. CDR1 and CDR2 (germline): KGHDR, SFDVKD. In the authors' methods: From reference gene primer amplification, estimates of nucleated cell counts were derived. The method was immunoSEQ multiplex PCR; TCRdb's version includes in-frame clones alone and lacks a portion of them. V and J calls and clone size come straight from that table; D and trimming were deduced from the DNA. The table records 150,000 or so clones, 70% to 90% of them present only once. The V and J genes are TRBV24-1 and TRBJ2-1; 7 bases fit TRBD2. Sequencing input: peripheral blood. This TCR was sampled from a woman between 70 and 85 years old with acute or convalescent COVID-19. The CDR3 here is CATRPAGVLNNEQFF. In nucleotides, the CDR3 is TGTGCCACCAGGCCCGCGGGGGTGCTGAACAATGAGCAGTTCTTC.